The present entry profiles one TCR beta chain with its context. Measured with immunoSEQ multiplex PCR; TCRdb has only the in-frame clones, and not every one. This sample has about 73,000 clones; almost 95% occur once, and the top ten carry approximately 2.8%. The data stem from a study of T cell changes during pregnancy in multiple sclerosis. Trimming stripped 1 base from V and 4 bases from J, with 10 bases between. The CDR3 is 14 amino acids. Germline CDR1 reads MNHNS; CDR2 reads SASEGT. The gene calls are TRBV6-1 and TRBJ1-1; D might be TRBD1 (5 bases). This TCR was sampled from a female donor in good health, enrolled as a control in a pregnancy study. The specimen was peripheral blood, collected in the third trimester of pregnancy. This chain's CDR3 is CASSEVGGVTEAFF. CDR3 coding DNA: TGTGCCAGCAGTGAAGTGGGGGGGGTCACTGAAGCTTTCTTT.